This T cell receptor beta chain was identified during a study of a mutant IDH1 vaccine in newly diagnosed glioma. About the study: Radiotherapy alone preceded vaccination by 4-6 weeks; alternatively, vaccination started with temozolomide cycles. Those enrolled had earlier been treated with radiotherapy, temozolomide, or both, mostly both.

V dropped 2 bases and J dropped 5 bases, with 12 bases sitting between them. The CDR3 has 14 residues. CDR1 is MNHNY, CDR2 SVGAGI, per germline (reference sequence). Turning to this clone: Its antigen remains unknown.

The protocol was immunoSEQ multiplex PCR, while the TCRdb copy is restricted to in-frame clones and leaves out a portion. The sample contains fewer than 150,000 clones, roughly 90% of which appear only once. Time point given: week 11, during vaccination. The content of each vaccine dose was 300 ug of mutant IDH1 20-mer peptide, and topical imiquimod accompanied it. Diagnosis in the donors showed new WHO grade 3 or 4 astrocytomas that were IDH1-mutant and ATRX-lost. The chain links TRBV6-6 to TRBJ1-1; the D gene is possibly TRBD1 (6 bases). The sequence came from a woman aged 45 to 65 with glioma. Sequences were derived from PBMCs, sampled from a glioma patient whose treatment included an IDH1 peptide vaccine. CDR3 coding DNA: TGTGCCAGCAGTTACGTGGGGCAGGGGACTGAAGCTTTCTTT. Its protein product is CASSYVGQGTEAFF.